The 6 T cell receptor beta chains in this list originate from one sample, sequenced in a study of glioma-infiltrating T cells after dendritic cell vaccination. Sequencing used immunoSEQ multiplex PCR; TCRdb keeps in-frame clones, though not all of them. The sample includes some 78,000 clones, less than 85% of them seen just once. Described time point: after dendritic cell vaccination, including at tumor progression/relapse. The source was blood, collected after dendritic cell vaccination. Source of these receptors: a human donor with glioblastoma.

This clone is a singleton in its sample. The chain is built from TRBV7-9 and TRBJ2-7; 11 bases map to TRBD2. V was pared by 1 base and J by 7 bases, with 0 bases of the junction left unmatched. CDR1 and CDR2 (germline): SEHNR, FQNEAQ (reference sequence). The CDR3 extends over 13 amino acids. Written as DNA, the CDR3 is TGTGCCAGCAGCTTAGGGACTAGCGGGGAGCAGTACTTC. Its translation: CASSLGTSGEQYF.

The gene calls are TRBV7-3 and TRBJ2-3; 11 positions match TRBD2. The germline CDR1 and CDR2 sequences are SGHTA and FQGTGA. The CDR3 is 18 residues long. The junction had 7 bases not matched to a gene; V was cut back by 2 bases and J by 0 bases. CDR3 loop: CASSLYGTSGLSTDTQYF. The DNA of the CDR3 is TGTGCCAGCAGCTTATACGGGACTAGCGGTCTTAGCACAGATACGCAGTATTTT.

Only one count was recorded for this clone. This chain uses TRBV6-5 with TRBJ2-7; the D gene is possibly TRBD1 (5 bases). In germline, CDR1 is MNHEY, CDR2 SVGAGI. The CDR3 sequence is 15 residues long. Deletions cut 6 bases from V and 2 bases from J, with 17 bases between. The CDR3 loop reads CASSPTSGYPYEQYF. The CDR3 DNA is TGTGCCAGCAGCCCCACCTCAGGGTACCCCTACGAGCAGTACTTC.

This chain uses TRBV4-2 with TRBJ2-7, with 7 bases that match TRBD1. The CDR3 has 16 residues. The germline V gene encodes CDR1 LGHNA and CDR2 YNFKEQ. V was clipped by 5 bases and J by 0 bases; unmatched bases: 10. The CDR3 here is CASSSRDSDPSYEQYF. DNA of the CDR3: TGTGCCAGCAGCTCCCGGGACAGCGATCCCTCCTACGAGCAGTACTTC.

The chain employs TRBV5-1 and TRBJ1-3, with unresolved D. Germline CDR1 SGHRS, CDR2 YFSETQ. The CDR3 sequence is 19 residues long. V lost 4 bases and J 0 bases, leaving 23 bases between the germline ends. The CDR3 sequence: CASSPWTAGELNSGNTIYF. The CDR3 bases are TGCGCCAGCAGCCCCTGGACCGCCGGGGAACTTAACTCTGGAAACACCATATATTTT.

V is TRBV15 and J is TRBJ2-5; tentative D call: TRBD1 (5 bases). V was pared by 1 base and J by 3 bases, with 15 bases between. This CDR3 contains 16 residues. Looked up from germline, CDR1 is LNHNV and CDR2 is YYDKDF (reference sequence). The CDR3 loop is CATSRVSMDKKETQYF. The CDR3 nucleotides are TGTGCCACCAGCAGAGTTTCGATGGACAAAAAAGAGACCCAGTACTTC.